The T cell receptor (beta chain) under discussion was sequenced for a study of cytotoxic CD8 clonotypes in ibrutinib-treated CLL. Germline V CDR1 and CDR2: KGHSH, LQKENI. The V and J ends lost 3 bases and 4 bases, in that order; junction bases with no gene match: 3. This CDR3 has 14 amino acids. Assay used: immunoSEQ multiplex PCR; TCRdb lists only in-frame clones, some missing. Of 150,000 to 200,000 clones listed, about 88% are singletons. This TCR was recovered from a human donor with chronic lymphocytic leukemia. The chain links TRBV18 to TRBJ1-2, with 9 bases identical to TRBD1. Sequenced here: PBMCs, sampled at disease progression, from a patient treated with ibrutinib. CDR3 residues: CASSPSGQGYGYTF. The CDR3 bases are TGTGCCAGCTCACCCTCGGGACAGGGCTATGGCTACACCTTC.